Each of the 6 T cell receptor beta chains below was sequenced from the same sample in a study of T-cell reconstitution after alpha-beta-depleted transplantation in children. During its preparation, the TCRbeta library received unique molecular identifiers. Each CDR3 protein gets one entry after TCRdb re-called the PCR reads with MiXCR. The profile shows about 640,000 distinct CDR3 sequences, approximately 17% of them singletons. Here the sequenced sample was PBMCs from the stem cell graft donor, taken from the stem cell graft. The receptor source for this set is a human donor who donated a stem cell graft to a child with acute myeloid leukemia.

This clonotype was seen a handful of times. The chain has TRBV27 and TRBJ2-3, with no clear D. Trimming pared 5 bases from V and 1 base from J, leaving 7 bases between. The V gene's germline CDR1 is MNHEY and CDR2 SMNVEV (reference sequence). There are 13 residues in the CDR3. In DNA, the CDR3 is TGTGCCAGCAGTCTCAGACGCACAGATACGCAGTATTTT. Translation: CASSLRRTDTQYF.

The V and J genes are TRBV24-1 and TRBJ2-1, with D perhaps TRBD1 (5 bases). Germline values: CDR1 KGHDR, CDR2 SFDVKD. Trimming left V 5 bases short and J 3 bases short, with 13 bases between. The CDR3 has 15 amino acids. For the CDR3, the DNA is TGTGCCACCAGTGGTCGGCAGGGCATCTACAATGAGCAGTTCTTC. Translating gives CATSGRQGIYNEQFF.

The CDR3 is CASSLSGETETKNIQYF. Written as DNA, the CDR3 is TGTGCCAGCAGCTTAAGTGGGGAGACGGAGACCAAAAACATTCAGTACTTC. The chain joins TRBV11-2 to TRBJ2-4; TRBD2 is a possible D gene (5 bases). CDR3 size: 17 residues. Germline V gene lookup returns CDR1 SGHAT and CDR2 FQNNGV. Trimming pared 2 bases from V and 2 bases from J, leaving 16 bases between.

This clonotype was observed a handful of times. CDR3 in amino acids: CATSRVGNTEAFF. The CDR3 DNA is TGTGCCACCAGCAGAGTGGGGAACACTGAAGCTTTCTTT. The chain joins TRBV15 to TRBJ1-1; D is undetermined. CDR1 and CDR2 (germline): LNHNV, YYDKDF (reference sequence). The CDR3 has 13 residues. Trimming cost V 1 base and J 1 base, with 4 bases left between them. Full variable domain (outside the CDR3, taken from reference TRBV15 and TRBJ1-1): DAMVIQNPRYQVTQFGKPVTLSCSQTLNHNVMYWYQQKSSQAPKLLFHYYDKDFNNEADTPDNFQSRRPNTSFCFLDIRSPGLGDTAMYLCATSRVGNTEAFFGQGTRLTVV.

The sample holds a few counts of this clonotype. V gene TRBV4-3 combines with J gene TRBJ1-2; the match to TRBD1 covers 7 bases. The CDR3 extends over 15 amino acids. Per the germline V gene, CDR1 is LGHNA and CDR2 is YSLEER. The trim removed 2 bases at V and 7 bases at J, leaving 10 bases unmatched. CDR3 coding DNA: TGCGCCAGCAGCCAATCACCGACAGGGCATGGTGGCTACACCTTC. Amino acids: CASSQSPTGHGGYTF.

This clonotype was observed a few times. The chain carries TRBV2 and TRBJ2-1; no firm D call. CDR3 length equals 13 residues. Trimming removed 3 bases from V and 7 bases from J, with 10 bases in between. CDR1 and CDR2 from the germline V gene are SNHLY and FYNNEI. The CDR3: CASSERRRNEQFF. CDR3 in DNA: TGTGCCAGCAGTGAGCGTAGACGAAATGAGCAGTTCTTC.